Listed here are 2 T cell receptor beta chains from one sample, sequenced in a study of cytomegalovirus exposure and HLA in healthy donors. PCR involved 60 Vbeta and 13 Jbeta primers. The data were produced by immunoSEQ multiplex PCR, yet TCRdb's version contains in-frame clones alone and is incomplete. The sample includes fewer than 250,000 clones, 70% to 85% of them seen just once. The sample was PBMCs. The receptors originated from a girl aged 2-10 years in good health and CMV-seronegative.

The chain carries TRBV5-4 and TRBJ1-1; D possibly corresponds to TRBD1 (6 bases). Between the trimmed V and J ends, which lost 2 bases and 4 bases, there was a span of 12 bases. Looked up from germline, CDR1 is SGHNT and CDR2 is YYREEE (reference sequence). This CDR3 contains 14 residues. CDR3 in DNA: TGTGCCAGCAGCTTACAGGGAGAGGGCACTGAAGCTTTCTTT. Translation gives CASSLQGEGTEAFF.

The chain has TRBV5-1 and TRBJ1-1, with D hard to call. Trimming took 4 bases from V and 10 from J, leaving 20 bases between them. The CDR3 covers 14 residues. Germline loops: CDR1 SGHRS, CDR2 YFSETQ. The CDR3 DNA reads as TGCGCCAGCAGCGTTGATAGTCCCTCCCCCGGAGCTTTCTTT. Translated: CASSVDSPSPGAFF.